This is a list of T cell receptor beta chains from one sample in a study of cytomegalovirus exposure and HLA in healthy donors. TCRdb keeps only in-frame clones here, not all; method: immunoSEQ multiplex PCR. The table lists around 75,000 clones. Sequenced input: PBMCs. The receptors were gathered from a man over 45 in good health and CMV-seropositive. Each CDR3 is given with its conserved first and last residue.

v_call: TRBV9
cdr3_aa: CASSPQRGLGTEAFF

v_call: TRBV18
cdr3_aa: CASSPSGQYGYTF

v_call: TRBV7-9
cdr3_aa: CASSLALGEATEAFF

v_call: TRBV19
cdr3_aa: CASSAGQWVNTEAFF

v_call: TRBV29-1
cdr3_aa: CSVGTGSENEQFF

v_call: TRBV5-1
cdr3_aa: CASSLVGGEQFF

v_call: TRBV5-1
cdr3_aa: CASSLVINTEAFF

v_call: TRBV18
cdr3_aa: CASSPSLQGASEAFF

v_call: TRBV6-1
cdr3_aa: CASSVWGDGYTF

v_call: TRBV28
cdr3_aa: CASSPTSGVSTQYF